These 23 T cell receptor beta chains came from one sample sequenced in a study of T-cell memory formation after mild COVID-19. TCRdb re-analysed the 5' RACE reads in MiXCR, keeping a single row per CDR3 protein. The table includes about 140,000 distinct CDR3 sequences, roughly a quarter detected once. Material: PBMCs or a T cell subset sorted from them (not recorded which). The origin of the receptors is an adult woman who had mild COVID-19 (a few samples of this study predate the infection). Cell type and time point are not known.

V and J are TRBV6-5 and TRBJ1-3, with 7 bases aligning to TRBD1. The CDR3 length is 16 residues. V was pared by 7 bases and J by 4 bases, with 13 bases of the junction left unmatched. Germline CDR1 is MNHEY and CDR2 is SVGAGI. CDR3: CASTSTGPLGGNTIYF. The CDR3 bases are TGTGCCAGCACCTCGACAGGGCCCTTAGGGGGAAACACCATATATTTT.

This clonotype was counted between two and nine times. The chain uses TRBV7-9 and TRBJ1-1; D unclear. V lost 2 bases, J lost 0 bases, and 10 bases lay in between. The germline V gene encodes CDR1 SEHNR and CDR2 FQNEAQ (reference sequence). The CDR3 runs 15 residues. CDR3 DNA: TGTGCCAGCAGCTTATCCAGCCTGGTGAACACTGAAGCTTTCTTT. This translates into CASSLSSLVNTEAFF. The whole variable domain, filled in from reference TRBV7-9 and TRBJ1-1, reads DTGVSQNPRHKITKRGQNVTFRCDPISEHNRLYWYRQTLGQGPEFLTYFQNEAQLEKSRLLSDRFSAERPKGSFSTLEIQRTEQGDSAMYLCASSLSSLVNTEAFFGQGTRLTVV.

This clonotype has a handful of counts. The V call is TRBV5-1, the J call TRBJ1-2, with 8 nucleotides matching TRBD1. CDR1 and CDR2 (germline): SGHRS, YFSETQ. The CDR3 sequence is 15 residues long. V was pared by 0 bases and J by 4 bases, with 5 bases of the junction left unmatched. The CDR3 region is CASSLEDREAYGYTF. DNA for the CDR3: TGCGCCAGCAGCTTGGAGGACAGGGAGGCCTATGGCTACACCTTC.

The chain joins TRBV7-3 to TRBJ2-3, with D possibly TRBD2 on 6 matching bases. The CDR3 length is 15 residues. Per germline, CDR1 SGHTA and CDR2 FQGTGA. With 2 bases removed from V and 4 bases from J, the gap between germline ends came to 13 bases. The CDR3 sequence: CASSLLVGGPDTQYF. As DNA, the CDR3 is TGTGCCAGCAGCTTATTGGTGGGAGGCCCAGATACGCAGTATTTT. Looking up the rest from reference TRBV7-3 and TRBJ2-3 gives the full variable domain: GAGVSQTPSNKVTEKGKYVELRCDPISGHTALYWYRQSLGQGPEFLIYFQGTGAADDSGLPNDRFFAVRPEGSVSTLKIQRTERGDSAVYLCASSLLVGGPDTQYFGPGTRLTVL.

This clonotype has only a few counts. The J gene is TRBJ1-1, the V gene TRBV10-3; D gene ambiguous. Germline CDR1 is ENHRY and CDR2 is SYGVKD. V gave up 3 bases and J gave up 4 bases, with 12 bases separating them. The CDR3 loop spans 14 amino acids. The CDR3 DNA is TGTGCCATCAGTGAAGTTCGGGAGGGCACTGAAGCTTTCTTT. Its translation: CAISEVREGTEAFF.

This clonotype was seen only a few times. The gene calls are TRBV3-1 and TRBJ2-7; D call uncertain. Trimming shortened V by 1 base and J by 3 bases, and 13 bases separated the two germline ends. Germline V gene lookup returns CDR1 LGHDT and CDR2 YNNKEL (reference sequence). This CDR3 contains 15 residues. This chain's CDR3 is CASSQVSVQSYEQYF. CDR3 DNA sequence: TGTGCCAGCAGCCAAGTTTCGGTGCAGAGCTACGAGCAGTACTTC.

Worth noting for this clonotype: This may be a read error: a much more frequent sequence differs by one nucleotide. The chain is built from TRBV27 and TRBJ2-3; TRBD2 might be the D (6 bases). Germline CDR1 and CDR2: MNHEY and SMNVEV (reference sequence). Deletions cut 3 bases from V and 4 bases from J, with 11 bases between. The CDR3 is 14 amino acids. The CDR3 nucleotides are TGTGCCAGCAGTTTTGGAGGGTTTGCAGATACGCAGTATTTT. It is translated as CASSFGGFADTQYF.

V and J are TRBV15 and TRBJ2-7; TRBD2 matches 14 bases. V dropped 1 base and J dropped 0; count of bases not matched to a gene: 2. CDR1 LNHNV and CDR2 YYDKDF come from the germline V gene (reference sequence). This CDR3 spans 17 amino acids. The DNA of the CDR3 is TGTGCCACCAGCAGAGCCGGGACTAGCGGGAGCTCCTACGAGCAGTACTTC. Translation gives CATSRAGTSGSSYEQYF.

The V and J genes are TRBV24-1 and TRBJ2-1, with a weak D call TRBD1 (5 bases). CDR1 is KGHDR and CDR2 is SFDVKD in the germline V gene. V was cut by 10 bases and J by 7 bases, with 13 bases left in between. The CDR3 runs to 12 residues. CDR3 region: CATAQGVNEQFF. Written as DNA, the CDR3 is TGTGCCACAGCCCAGGGCGTAAATGAGCAGTTCTTC.

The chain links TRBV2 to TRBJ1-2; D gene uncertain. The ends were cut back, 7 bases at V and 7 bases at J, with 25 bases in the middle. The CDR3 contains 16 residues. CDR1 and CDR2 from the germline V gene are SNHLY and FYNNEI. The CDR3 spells CASIRSHTGWNRGYTF. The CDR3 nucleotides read TGTGCCAGCATTAGATCCCACACCGGGTGGAACCGTGGCTACACCTTC.

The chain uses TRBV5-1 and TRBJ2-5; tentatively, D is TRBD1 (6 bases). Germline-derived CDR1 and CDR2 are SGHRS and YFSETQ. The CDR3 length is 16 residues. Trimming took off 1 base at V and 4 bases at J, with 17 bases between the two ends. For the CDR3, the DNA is TGCGCCAGCAGCTTGAGGCAGGGGTTTCAGGGAGAGACCCAGTACTTC. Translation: CASSLRQGFQGETQYF. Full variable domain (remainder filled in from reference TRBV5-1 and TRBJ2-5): KAGVTQTPRYLIKTRGQQVTLSCSPISGHRSVSWYQQTPGQGLQFLFEYFSETQRNKGNFPGRFSGRQFSNSRSEMNVSTLELGDSALYLCASSLRQGFQGETQYFGPGTRLLVL.

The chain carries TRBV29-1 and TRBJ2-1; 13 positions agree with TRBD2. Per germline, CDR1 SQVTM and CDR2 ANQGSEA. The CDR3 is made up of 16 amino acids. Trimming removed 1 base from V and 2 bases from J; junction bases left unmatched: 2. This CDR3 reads CSVEGGLAGTYNEQFF. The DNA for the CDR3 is TGCAGCGTTGAAGGGGGACTAGCGGGGACCTACAATGAGCAGTTCTTC.

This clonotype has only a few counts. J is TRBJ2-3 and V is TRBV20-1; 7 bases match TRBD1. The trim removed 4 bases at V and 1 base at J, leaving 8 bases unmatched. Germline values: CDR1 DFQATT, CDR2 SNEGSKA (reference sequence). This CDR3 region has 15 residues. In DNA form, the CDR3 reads TGCAGTGCTACCCTAGGACAGGCCGGCACAGATACGCAGTATTTT. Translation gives CSATLGQAGTDTQYF.

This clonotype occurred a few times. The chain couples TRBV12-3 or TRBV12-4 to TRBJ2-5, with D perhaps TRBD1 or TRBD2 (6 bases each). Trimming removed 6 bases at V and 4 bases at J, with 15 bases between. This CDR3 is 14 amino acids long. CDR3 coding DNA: TGTGCCAGCAGCGGTACGGGGGCGACAGAGACCCAGTACTTC. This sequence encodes CASSGTGATETQYF.

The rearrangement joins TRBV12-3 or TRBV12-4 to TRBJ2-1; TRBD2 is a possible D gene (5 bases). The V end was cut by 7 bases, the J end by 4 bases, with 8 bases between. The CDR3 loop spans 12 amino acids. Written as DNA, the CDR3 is TGTGCCAGCACGCCGGGGTACAATGAGCAGTTCTTC. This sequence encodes CASTPGYNEQFF.

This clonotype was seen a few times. The CDR3 protein is CASSQEADAFQETQYF. CDR3 in DNA: TGCGCCAGCAGCCAAGAGGCAGACGCATTCCAAGAGACCCAGTACTTC. The gene calls are TRBV4-1 and TRBJ2-5, with D unclear. Trimming took off 0 bases at V and 1 base at J, with 12 bases between the two ends. CDR1 is MGHRA and CDR2 is YSYEKL in the germline V gene. CDR3 length equals 16 residues.

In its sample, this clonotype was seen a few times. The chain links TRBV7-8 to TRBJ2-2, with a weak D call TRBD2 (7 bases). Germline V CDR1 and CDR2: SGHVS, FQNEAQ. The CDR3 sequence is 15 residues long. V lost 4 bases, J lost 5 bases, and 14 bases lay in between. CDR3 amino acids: CASSYLRGGTGELFF. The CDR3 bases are TGTGCCAGCAGCTACCTAAGGGGGGGGACCGGGGAGCTGTTTTTT.

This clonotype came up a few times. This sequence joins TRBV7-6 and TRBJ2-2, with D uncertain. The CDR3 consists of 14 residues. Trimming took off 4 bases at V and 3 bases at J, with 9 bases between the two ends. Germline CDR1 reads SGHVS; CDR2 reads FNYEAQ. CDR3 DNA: TGTGCCAGCAGCTCGAGAGCCTACACCGGGGAGCTGTTTTTT. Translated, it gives CASSSRAYTGELFF.

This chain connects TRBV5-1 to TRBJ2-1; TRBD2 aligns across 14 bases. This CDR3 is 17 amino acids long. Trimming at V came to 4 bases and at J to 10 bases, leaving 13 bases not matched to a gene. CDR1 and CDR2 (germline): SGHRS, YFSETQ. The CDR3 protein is CASSATPGTSGGHEQFF. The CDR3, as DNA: TGCGCCAGCAGCGCCACCCCCGGGACTAGCGGGGGCCACGAGCAGTTCTTC.

The CDR3 protein is CASRAGTAYGYTF. The CDR3 nucleotides are TGTGCCAGCAGAGCCGGGACAGCTTATGGCTACACCTTC. V and J are TRBV7-9 and TRBJ1-2, with TRBD1 matching 7 bases. The CDR3 has 13 amino acids. V was clipped by 6 bases and J by 5 bases; unmatched bases: 6. The germline V gene has CDR1 SEHNR and CDR2 FQNEAQ (reference sequence).

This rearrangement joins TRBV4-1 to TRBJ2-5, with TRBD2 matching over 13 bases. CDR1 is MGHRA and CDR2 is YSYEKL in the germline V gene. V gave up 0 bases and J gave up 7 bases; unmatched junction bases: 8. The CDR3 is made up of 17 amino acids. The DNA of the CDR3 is TGCGCCAGCAGCCAAGATCTACTAGCGGGGGGGCACGGGACCCAGTACTTC. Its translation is CASSQDLLAGGHGTQYF.

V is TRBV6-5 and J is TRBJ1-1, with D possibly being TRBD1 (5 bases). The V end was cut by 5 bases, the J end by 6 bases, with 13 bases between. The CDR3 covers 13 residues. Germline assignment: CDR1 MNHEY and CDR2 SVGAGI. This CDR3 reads CASSPGLGSEAFF. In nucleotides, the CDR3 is TGTGCCAGCAGTCCGGGGCTCGGGTCTGAAGCTTTCTTT.

The CDR3 is CASSENRGRTDTQYF. CDR3 DNA: TGTGCCAGCAGTGAAAACAGGGGGCGAACAGATACGCAGTATTTT. The chain couples TRBV6-1 to TRBJ2-3, with TRBD1 identical over 9 bases. CDR1 is MNHNS and CDR2 is SASEGT in the germline V gene. This CDR3 contains 15 residues. The J segment lost 3 bases and the V segment lost 2 bases, leaving 3 bases of the junction unmatched.